The 14 T cell receptor beta chains below all came from one sample that was sequenced in a study of cytomegalovirus exposure and HLA in healthy donors. Only in-frame clones appear in the TCRdb table, and some are missing; sequencing was by immunoSEQ multiplex PCR. Of about 130,000 clones in the sample, over 85% were seen once. Sequenced sample: PBMCs. These receptors were collected from a man aged 25-45 years in good health and CMV-seronegative.

V usage is TRBV28 and J usage is TRBJ1-3; tentative D call: TRBD1 (5 bases). Germline CDR1 is MDHEN and CDR2 is SYDVKM. The V gene lost 7 bases and the J gene lost 4 bases, with 14 bases spanning the gap. The length of the CDR3 is 14 residues. The CDR3 DNA sequence: TGTGCCAGCACTCCACGGGGGTCGGGAAACACCATATATTTT. It specifies CASTPRGSGNTIYF.

The CDR3 loop reads CASSYRSDSRGAEAFF. The CDR3 bases are TGTGCCAGCAGTTACCGTTCGGACAGCCGAGGGGCTGAAGCTTTCTTT. The rearrangement uses TRBV6-5 and TRBJ1-1, with D maybe TRBD1 (6 bases). Trimming shortened V by 2 bases and J by 6 bases, and 19 bases separated the two germline ends. The CDR3 has 16 amino acids. The V gene's germline CDR1 is MNHEY and CDR2 SVGAGI.

This chain joins TRBV6-5 and TRBJ1-1; D ambiguous. V shed 8 bases and J shed 10 bases, with 23 bases lying between them. Looked up from germline, CDR1 is MNHEY and CDR2 is SVGAGI. The CDR3 is 14 amino acids. In DNA, the CDR3 is TGTGCCAGCTTCCAACCACGGGGAGGGAGAGTAGCTTTCTTT. Its protein is CASFQPRGGRVAFF.

The table lists this clone with a few counts. The chain has TRBV6-1 and TRBJ1-5, with D uncertain. Germline CDR1 reads MNHNS; CDR2 reads SASEGT. The ends were cut back, 11 bases at V and 2 bases at J, with 10 bases in the middle. The CDR3 consists of 12 residues. DNA for the CDR3: TGTGCCTCGGTCGGGGGCAATCAGCCCCAGCATTTT. Its protein product is CASVGGNQPQHF.

This chain links TRBV6-6 with TRBJ1-5; 7 nucleotides agree with TRBD1. This CDR3 region has 15 residues. J was trimmed by 4 bases and V by 5 bases; bases with no gene match: 8. Germline V gives CDR1 MNHNY, CDR2 SVGAGI (reference sequence). CDR3 sequence: CASSVLKTGNQPQHF. As DNA, the CDR3 is TGTGCCAGCAGTGTACTAAAGACAGGGAATCAGCCCCAGCATTTT.

V and J are TRBV5-1 and TRBJ2-2; the D gene is possibly TRBD1 (6 bases). V dropped 7 bases and J dropped 5 bases, with 12 bases sitting between them. Per germline, CDR1 SGHRS and CDR2 YFSETQ. This CDR3 has 13 amino acids. The CDR3 is CASSTQGTGELFF. CDR3 nucleotides: TGCGCCAGCTCCACCCAGGGGACCGGGGAGCTGTTTTTT. Using reference TRBV5-1 and TRBJ2-2 for the parts outside the CDR3, the full variable domain is KAGVTQTPRYLIKTRGQQVTLSCSPISGHRSVSWYQQTPGQGLQFLFEYFSETQRNKGNFPGRFSGRQFSNSRSEMNVSTLELGDSALYLCASSTQGTGELFFGEGSRLTVL.

Written as DNA, the CDR3 is TGTGCCAGCAGCCCCGACAGAGCTAACTATGGCTACACCTTC. Its protein is CASSPDRANYGYTF. V usage is TRBV6-5 and J usage is TRBJ1-2, with a tentative D call TRBD1 (5 bases). The germline V and J ends were trimmed by 6 bases and 0 bases, with 11 bases remaining between them. The CDR3 consists of 14 residues. Germline CDR1 is MNHEY and CDR2 is SVGAGI.

The rearrangement links TRBV2 to TRBJ1-1; 7 positions match TRBD1. CDR1 and CDR2 (germline): SNHLY, FYNNEI. Losses at the gene ends were 4 bases for V and 6 bases for J; bases not matched to a gene: 5. There are 13 residues in the CDR3. CDR3 in DNA: TGTGCCAGCAGTGTGGGCAGGGGGTCTGAAGCTTTCTTT. This sequence encodes CASSVGRGSEAFF.

This rearrangement joins TRBV4-1 to TRBJ2-3; no reliable D call. Trimming left V 1 base short and J 7 bases short, with 33 bases between. CDR1 is MGHRA and CDR2 is YSYEKL in the germline V gene. The length of the CDR3 is 21 residues. The CDR3 nucleotides are TGCGCCAGCAGCCAAGGGCTAAGGAGACGAAATAATATAGAGTATCTGTATACGCAGTATTTT. Amino acids: CASSQGLRRRNNIEYLYTQYF.

The rearrangement joins TRBV19 to TRBJ2-7; a weak D match, TRBD1 (5 bases). Germline V gene lookup returns CDR1 LNHDA and CDR2 SQIVND (reference sequence). With 5 bases removed from V and 1 base from J, the gap between germline ends came to 15 bases. There are 15 residues in the CDR3. CDR3 region: CASSARQPRSYEQYF. The CDR3 DNA reads TGTGCCAGTAGTGCAAGACAGCCAAGATCCTACGAGCAGTACTTC.

There are a few counts of this clone. This chain joins TRBV5-6 and TRBJ1-1, with 9 bases aligning to TRBD1. Germline loops: CDR1 SGHDT, CDR2 YYEEEE. The CDR3 is 16 amino acids. V trimming: 1 base; J trimming: 7 bases; junction bases outside the gene matches: 11. In DNA, the CDR3 is TGTGCCAGCAGCTTGACCTGGGACAGGGTGAGAATTGAAGCTTTCTTT. Its translation: CASSLTWDRVRIEAFF.

The chain employs TRBV6-5 and TRBJ1-1; no firm D call. This CDR3 is 15 amino acids long. The V gene's germline CDR1 is MNHEY and CDR2 SVGAGI. Deletions cut 0 bases from V and 1 base from J, with 9 bases between. CDR3 DNA sequence: TGTGCCAGCAGTTACTCGAAACGGGGGAACACTGAAGCTTTCTTT. It specifies CASSYSKRGNTEAFF.

The chain recombines TRBV5-1 with TRBJ2-2; D gene unclear. Germline assignment: CDR1 SGHRS and CDR2 YFSETQ. CDR3 size: 14 residues. The germline V and J ends were trimmed by 2 bases and 5 bases, with 10 bases remaining between them. CDR3 in amino acids: CASSFEVRTGELFF. The CDR3 DNA reads as TGCGCCAGCAGCTTCGAGGTCCGAACCGGGGAGCTGTTTTTT.

The chain's CDR3 is CASSDGPSFSYNEQFF. In nucleotides, the CDR3 is TGTGCCAGCAGTGACGGGCCTAGCTTTTCCTACAATGAGCAGTTCTTC. The genes are TRBV6-4 and TRBJ2-1, with D perhaps TRBD2 (5 bases). The germline gives CDR1 MRHNA, CDR2 SNTAGT. V lost 2 bases, J lost 1 base, and 12 bases lay in between. The length of the CDR3 is 16 residues.